Below, 5 T cell receptor beta chains from the same sample are listed, as sequenced in a study of blood T cell repertoires in COVID-19. TCRdb keeps only in-frame clones here, not all; method: immunoSEQ multiplex PCR. This table holds 350,000 to 450,000 clones, 75% to 90% found once. Sequenced material: PBMCs or T cells enriched from blood (not recorded which). The source of these receptors is a young man who had recovered from COVID-19.

The chain is built from TRBV2 and TRBJ2-1; perhaps TRBD1 as D (5 bases). CDR3 length: 15 residues. V lost 7 bases and J 0 bases, leaving 13 bases between the germline ends. Germline assignment: CDR1 SNHLY and CDR2 FYNNEI. Here the CDR3 reads CASNQGRSSYNEQFF. The CDR3, as DNA: TGTGCCAGCAACCAGGGTCGAAGCTCCTACAATGAGCAGTTCTTC.

The rearrangement uses TRBV6-4 and TRBJ2-1, with a possible D match to TRBD2 (6 bases). Trimming took 2 bases from V and 9 from J, leaving 11 bases between them. The CDR3 is 13 residues long. Germline V CDR1 and CDR2: MRHNA, SNTAGT. The CDR3 here is CASSDAVGLEQFF. CDR3 DNA sequence: TGTGCCAGCAGTGACGCCGTGGGACTTGAGCAGTTCTTC.

The chain combines TRBV6-5 with TRBJ1-6; D uncertain. Germline-derived CDR1 and CDR2 are MNHEY and SVGAGI. The CDR3 spans 13 residues. V was shortened by 6 bases and J by 6 bases, with 9 bases between the two germline ends. The CDR3: CASSPRVNSPLHF. The CDR3 coding sequence is TGTGCCAGCAGCCCCCGAGTTAATTCACCCCTCCACTTT.

V gene TRBV7-8 combines with J gene TRBJ1-3; D is unclear. Trimming pared 5 bases from V and 0 bases from J, leaving 11 bases between. Germline CDR1 is SGHVS and CDR2 is FQNEAQ. The CDR3 totals 15 residues. The CDR3 DNA reads as TGTGCCAGCAGCCCAGGACTGAGCTCTGGAAACACCATATATTTT. As protein: CASSPGLSSGNTIYF.

The chain is built from TRBV27 and TRBJ2-7, with 7 bases lining up with TRBD1. The CDR3 sequence is 16 residues long. V dropped 5 bases and J dropped 2; count of bases not matched to a gene: 12. Germline-derived CDR1 and CDR2 are MNHEY and SMNVEV (reference sequence). CDR3 DNA: TGTGCCAGCAGTCCAACCCGACAGGGATTGCCCTACGAGCAGTACTTC. The encoded protein is CASSPTRQGLPYEQYF.